This is a list of T cell receptor beta chains from one sample in a study of OX40 agonist ivuxolimab in advanced cancers. The data were produced by immunoSEQ multiplex PCR, yet TCRdb's version contains in-frame clones alone and is incomplete. The sample yields fewer than 50,000 clones, more than 80% seen once. Sequencing was performed on CD4+ or CD8+ T cells sorted from blood, taken in a trial of the OX40 agonist ivuxolimab. These receptors were collected from an adult with an advanced solid tumor such as melanoma, head and neck, liver or kidney cancer. Each CDR3 is given with its conserved first and last residue. Fields, in order: J gene, V gene, CDR3 protein.

j_call: TRBJ2-3
v_call: TRBV4-1
cdr3_aa: CASSLRLERLDTQYF

j_call: TRBJ1-2
v_call: TRBV27
cdr3_aa: CASTPWGDRRNGYTF

j_call: TRBJ1-1
v_call: TRBV6-5
cdr3_aa: CASSSNFRVSEAFF

j_call: TRBJ2-7
v_call: TRBV5-4
cdr3_aa: CASSLGASQGAYEQYF

j_call: TRBJ2-3
v_call: TRBV10-2
cdr3_aa: CASSEPSGLAGGLGTDTQYF

j_call: TRBJ2-7
v_call: TRBV5-4
cdr3_aa: CASSSSYEQYF

j_call: TRBJ2-2
v_call: TRBV5-1
cdr3_aa: CASSPDWTGSTGELFF

j_call: TRBJ1-1
v_call: TRBV27
cdr3_aa: CASSLTSTGRGTFF

j_call: TRBJ1-1
v_call: TRBV19
cdr3_aa: CASSLRRKDTEAFF

j_call: TRBJ2-7
v_call: TRBV15
cdr3_aa: CATSRVATPLYEQYF

j_call: TRBJ1-6
v_call: TRBV9
cdr3_aa: CASSPAEGFHSPLHF

j_call: TRBJ2-1
v_call: TRBV4-1
cdr3_aa: CASRGGYEQFF

j_call: TRBJ2-3
v_call: TRBV6-1
cdr3_aa: CASSEALRIAEGTQYF

j_call: TRBJ2-3
v_call: TRBV6-5
cdr3_aa: CASSISGSLDTQYF

j_call: TRBJ2-7
v_call: TRBV5-6
cdr3_aa: CASSLPAGGDYEQYF

j_call: TRBJ1-2
v_call: TRBV15
cdr3_aa: CATSRGQVGYTF

j_call: TRBJ2-3
v_call: TRBV27
cdr3_aa: CASSLSPMEVADTQYF

j_call: TRBJ2-7
v_call: TRBV5-4
cdr3_aa: CASSLVSGTGVHEQYF

j_call: TRBJ1-2
v_call: TRBV7-9
cdr3_aa: CASSLGPRVVDGYTF

j_call: TRBJ2-1
v_call: TRBV6-5
cdr3_aa: CASSYMGTHYNEQFF

j_call: TRBJ1-4
v_call: TRBV9
cdr3_aa: CASSRGLQDEKLFF

j_call: TRBJ1-2
v_call: TRBV18
cdr3_aa: CASSRGDRGYGYTF

j_call: TRBJ1-2
v_call: TRBV13
cdr3_aa: CASSLRGRGAVYGYTF

j_call: TRBJ2-7
v_call: TRBV6-1
cdr3_aa: CASSEWTGSDEQYF

j_call: TRBJ1-3
v_call: TRBV7-9
cdr3_aa: CASSHPRGNTIYF

j_call: TRBJ2-2
v_call: TRBV2
cdr3_aa: CASSEARGGYTGELFF

j_call: TRBJ2-1
v_call: TRBV2
cdr3_aa: CARETLAGGSYNEQFF

j_call: TRBJ2-7
v_call: TRBV5-1
cdr3_aa: CASSSTWGRLYEQYF

j_call: TRBJ2-5
v_call: TRBV7-9
cdr3_aa: CASSQDRRGTQYF

j_call: TRBJ2-4
v_call: TRBV13
cdr3_aa: CASSLAGLAKNIQYF

j_call: TRBJ2-7
v_call: TRBV5-1
cdr3_aa: CASSLAGGLANYEQYF

j_call: TRBJ2-5
v_call: TRBV5-1
cdr3_aa: CASSLGDREETQYF

j_call: TRBJ2-2
v_call: TRBV5-1
cdr3_aa: CASSLSGRSNTGELFF

j_call: TRBJ2-7
v_call: TRBV4-1
cdr3_aa: CASSPQGPGRTYEQYF

j_call: TRBJ2-7
v_call: TRBV2
cdr3_aa: CASLRGENEQYF

j_call: TRBJ2-7
v_call: TRBV15
cdr3_aa: CATSLRGASYEQYF

j_call: TRBJ2-3
v_call: TRBV5-8
cdr3_aa: CASSNREGMWEDTQYF

j_call: TRBJ1-3
v_call: TRBV11-2
cdr3_aa: CASSPTEDTIYF

j_call: TRBJ1-2
v_call: TRBV10-3
cdr3_aa: CAISDGGQGGGYTF

j_call: TRBJ2-7
v_call: TRBV6-1
cdr3_aa: CASSERHHYEQYF

j_call: TRBJ2-7
v_call: TRBV14
cdr3_aa: CASSLGTSGTTVSHF

j_call: TRBJ2-1
v_call: TRBV5-1
cdr3_aa: CASSLEGGGAYNEQFF

j_call: TRBJ2-7
v_call: TRBV11-2
cdr3_aa: CASSLVRQGSEQYF

j_call: TRBJ1-1
v_call: TRBV6-5
cdr3_aa: CASSYIQGGGEMAFF

j_call: TRBJ2-3
v_call: TRBV6-4
cdr3_aa: CASSVGPEDTQYF

j_call: TRBJ2-7
v_call: TRBV5-8
cdr3_aa: CASSPGTDSYEQYF

j_call: TRBJ1-5
v_call: TRBV15
cdr3_aa: CATSRAEGSQPQHF

j_call: TRBJ2-7
v_call: TRBV11-2
cdr3_aa: CASSQGGYEQYF

j_call: TRBJ2-1
v_call: TRBV5-1
cdr3_aa: CASSLVSSFNEQFF

j_call: TRBJ2-1
v_call: TRBV4-1
cdr3_aa: CASSQGGTRSDYNEQFF

j_call: TRBJ2-3
v_call: TRBV27
cdr3_aa: CASSTLLAGGADTQYF

j_call: TRBJ2-1
v_call: TRBV9
cdr3_aa: CASSVSGGAYEQFF